Listed below are T cell receptor beta chains from one sample, sequenced in a study of response to subunit inactivated influenza vaccine. TCRdb ran MiXCR on the RT-PCR reads and lists one entry per CDR3 protein. The sample holds about 240,000 distinct CDR3 sequences, 12% seen once. The input for sequencing was non-naive T cells sorted from PBMCs, taken around 15 days before vaccination. Every receptor here comes from a middle-aged man who received an inactivated influenza vaccine. Both conserved end residues are part of each CDR3. D genes are given only for firm matches. Size is omitted from some rows. Given values are once, few, many or a class for expanded clones.

>many|TRBJ1-5|.|TRBV7-8
CASSFGPRNQPQHF
TGTGCCAGCAGCTTTGGACCCCGCAATCAGCCCCAGCATTTT
>few|TRBJ1-1|.|TRBV27
CASSFPGGFEAFF
TGTGCCAGCAGTTTTCCGGGGGGGTTTGAAGCTTTCTTT
>.|TRBJ2-1|TRBD2|TRBV9
CASSPLAGANNEQFF
TGTGCCAGCAGTCCACTAGCGGGAGCAAACAATGAGCAGTTCTTC
>few|TRBJ2-1|TRBD1|TRBV9
CASSGGQGPYNEQFF
TGTGCCAGCAGCGGGGGACAGGGGCCCTACAATGAGCAGTTCTTC
>many|TRBJ2-2|.|TRBV6-2/TRBV6-3
CASSSRGNTGELFF
TGTGCCAGCAGTTCTCGGGGGAACACCGGGGAGCTGTTTTTT
>many|TRBJ2-1|.|TRBV7-2
CASSLASRDNEQFF
TGTGCCAGCAGCTTAGCGTCGCGGGACAATGAGCAGTTCTTC
>.|TRBJ2-2|.|TRBV12-3/TRBV12-4
CASSLDLATGELFF
TGTGCCAGCAGTTTAGACCTAGCAACCGGGGAGCTGTTTTTT
>.|TRBJ2-1|TRBD2|TRBV6-2/TRBV6-3
CASSRTGTSGARDQFF
TGTGCCAGCAGTAGAACCGGGACTAGCGGAGCCCGGGACCAGTTCTTC
>.|TRBJ1-2|.|TRBV12-3/TRBV12-4
CASSLEQRNYGYTF
TGTGCCAGCAGCCTTGAACAGCGTAACTATGGCTACACCTTC
>many|TRBJ1-2|.|TRBV2
CASLLPGNYGYTF
TGTGCCAGCCTTCTGCCTGGGAACTATGGCTACACCTTC
>many|TRBJ2-3|TRBD2|TRBV7-9
CASSFSPGGFTDTQYF
TGTGCCAGCAGCTTCTCCCCGGGAGGTTTCACAGATACGCAGTATTTT
>many|TRBJ1-1|.|TRBV12-3/TRBV12-4
CATIQWGLNTEAFF
TGTGCCACCATTCAATGGGGGTTGAACACTGAAGCTTTCTTT
>few|TRBJ2-5|TRBD1|TRBV5-1
CASSLGDRPQETQYF
TGCGCCAGCAGCTTGGGGGACAGGCCTCAAGAGACCCAGTACTTC
>few|TRBJ2-4|TRBD2|TRBV5-5
CASSFGLAGDKNIQYF
TGTGCCAGCAGCTTCGGACTAGCGGGGGACAAAAACATTCAGTACTTC
>many|TRBJ2-2|.|TRBV5-6
CASSLDLGGTGELFF
TGTGCCAGCAGCTTGGATCTGGGGGGCACCGGGGAGCTGTTTTTT
>.|TRBJ2-1|TRBD1|TRBV28
CASSLGGQGNNEQFF
TGTGCCAGCAGTTTAGGAGGACAGGGTAACAATGAGCAGTTCTTC
>.|TRBJ2-3|.|TRBV24-1
CATSDLQMGFGTDTQYF
TGTGCCACCAGTGATTTGCAAATGGGGTTCGGGACAGATACGCAGTATTTT
>.|TRBJ1-4|.|TRBV20-1
CSVVINEKLFF
TGCAGTGTGGTGATTAATGAAAAACTGTTTTTT
>few|TRBJ2-3|.|TRBV19
CASSIDGTTDTQYF
TGTGCCAGTAGTATAGATGGGACGACAGATACGCAGTATTTT
>.|TRBJ2-1|.|TRBV11-2
CASTQGTWGNGEQFF
TGTGCCAGCACCCAGGGGACGTGGGGAAATGGCGAGCAGTTCTTC
>many|TRBJ2-3|.|TRBV5-4
CASSLFSGAGTDTQYF
TGTGCCAGCAGCTTGTTTAGCGGAGCGGGCACAGATACGCAGTATTTT
>few|TRBJ1-1|.|TRBV5-8
CASSFQVMNTEAFF
TGTGCCAGCAGCTTTCAGGTGATGAACACTGAAGCTTTCTTT
>.|TRBJ2-7|.|TRBV7-9
CASINLSSYEQYF
TGTGCCAGCATCAACTTGAGCTCCTACGAGCAGTACTTC
>few|TRBJ2-7|.|TRBV3-1
CASSLNGGRCYF
TGTGCCAGCAGCCTAAACGGTGGCCGGTGCTACTTC
>.|TRBJ2-7|TRBD2|TRBV28
CASSTRGRVAAEQYF
TGTGCCAGCAGTACCCGCGGGAGGGTTGCCGCCGAGCAGTACTTC
>.|TRBJ1-1|.|TRBV18
CASSPSTLNTEAFF
TGTGCCAGCTCTCCTTCCACCTTGAACACTGAAGCTTTCTTT
>few|TRBJ1-1|.|TRBV12-3/TRBV12-4
CASSLGGIEAFF
TGTGCCAGCAGTTTAGGGGGGATTGAAGCTTTCTTT
>.|TRBJ1-5|.|TRBV3-1
CASSQALSYQPQHF
TGTGCCAGCAGCCAAGCATTGAGTTATCAGCCCCAGCATTTT
>.|TRBJ2-1|.|TRBV15
CATSHRLSSSRDEQFF
TGTGCCACCAGCCACCGCCTGAGTAGCAGTCGGGATGAGCAGTTCTTC
>.|TRBJ2-7|TRBD1|TRBV20-1
CSARRQGYEQYF
TGCAGTGCTAGGAGACAGGGATACGAGCAGTACTTC
>.|TRBJ2-5|.|TRBV6-1
CASSEIGREETQYF
TGTGCCAGCAGTGAAATCGGCAGGGAAGAGACCCAGTACTTC
>.|TRBJ2-7|.|TRBV28
CASSPYRVSSEQYF
TGTGCCAGCAGTCCTTACAGGGTGTCGAGCGAGCAGTACTTC
>few|TRBJ1-2|.|TRBV9
CASSVDPGAGYGYTF
TGTGCCAGCAGCGTAGATCCGGGGGCTGGCTATGGCTACACCTTC
>many|TRBJ2-1|.|TRBV5-6
CASSFGLINEQFF
TGTGCCAGCAGCTTTGGGTTAATAAATGAGCAGTTCTTC
>.|TRBJ2-2|.|TRBV28
CASLIGKPWERNTGELFF
TGTGCCAGCCTTATTGGGAAGCCTTGGGAGAGAAACACCGGGGAGCTGTTTTTT
>few|TRBJ2-2|.|TRBV11-2
CASSLHRAGELFF
TGTGCCAGCAGCTTACACAGGGCCGGGGAGCTGTTTTTT
>few|TRBJ2-4|TRBD2|TRBV28
CASSQSGRGDKNIQYF
TGTGCCAGCAGCCAAAGCGGGAGAGGGGACAAAAACATTCAGTACTTC
>.|TRBJ2-7|TRBD1|TRBV6-2/TRBV6-3
CASRRGGQGYEQYF
TGTGCCAGCAGAAGAGGGGGACAGGGCTACGAGCAGTACTTC
>many|TRBJ1-4|.|TRBV9
CASTYGADPTWDEKLFF
TGTGCCAGCACCTATGGGGCAGACCCTACCTGGGATGAAAAACTGTTTTTT
>many|TRBJ2-1|TRBD2|TRBV2
CASRGLPGLGTNNEQFF
TGTGCCAGCAGAGGCCTACCGGGACTAGGGACCAACAATGAGCAGTTCTTC
>.|TRBJ2-2|TRBD1|TRBV2
CASSELGQGRGTGELFF
TGTGCCAGCAGTGAATTAGGACAGGGTAGAGGGACCGGGGAGCTGTTTTTT
>.|TRBJ2-7|.|TRBV7-9
CASSPLDRGNEQYF
TGTGCCAGCAGCCCCCTCGACCGGGGTAACGAGCAGTACTTC
>few|TRBJ2-7|TRBD1|TRBV6-1
CASRGTGAAYEQYF
TGTGCCAGCAGAGGGACAGGAGCCGCCTACGAGCAGTACTTC
>few|TRBJ2-1|.|TRBV12-3/TRBV12-4
CASTKQGGVYNEQFF
TGTGCCAGCACCAAACAGGGAGGGGTTTACAATGAGCAGTTCTTC
>many|TRBJ2-1|.|TRBV29-1
CSVEGGGTNEQFF
TGCAGCGTTGAAGGAGGAGGGACGAATGAGCAGTTCTTC